The source of this T cell receptor (beta chain) is a study of cytomegalovirus exposure and HLA in healthy donors. Trimming removed 6 bases from V and 5 bases from J; junction bases left unmatched: 13. Per germline, CDR1 SGHDT and CDR2 YYEEEE. The CDR3 extends over 16 amino acids. With 60 Vbeta and 13 Jbeta primers, the PCR was carried out. Profiled with immunoSEQ multiplex PCR; TCRdb holds only in-frame clones, not every one. This sample has some 98,000 clones, with around 77% found just once. Sequences were obtained from PBMCs. This receptor was identified in a female donor in good health and CMV-seronegative. The J gene is TRBJ2-5, the V gene TRBV5-6; TRBD1 matches at 10 bases. Here the CDR3 reads CASTVGVGQGMETQYF. The CDR3 DNA is TGTGCCAGCACCGTCGGGGTGGGACAGGGGATGGAGACCCAGTACTTC. The full variable domain, in which reference TRBV5-6 and TRBJ2-5 provide the parts outside the CDR3, is DAGVTQSPTHLIKTRGQQVTLRCSPKSGHDTVSWYQQALGQGPQFIFQYYEEEERQRGNFPDRFSGHQFPNYSSELNVNALLLGDSALYLCASTVGVGQGMETQYFGPGTRLLVL.